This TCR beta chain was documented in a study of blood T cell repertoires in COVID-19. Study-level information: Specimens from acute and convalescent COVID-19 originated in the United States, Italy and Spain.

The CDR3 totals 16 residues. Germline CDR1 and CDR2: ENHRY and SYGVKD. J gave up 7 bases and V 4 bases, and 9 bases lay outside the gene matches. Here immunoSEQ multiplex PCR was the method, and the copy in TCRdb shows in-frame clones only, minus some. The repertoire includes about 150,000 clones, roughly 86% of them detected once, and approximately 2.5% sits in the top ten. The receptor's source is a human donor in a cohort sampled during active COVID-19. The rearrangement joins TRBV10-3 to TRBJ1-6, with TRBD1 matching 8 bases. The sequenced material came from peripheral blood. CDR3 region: CAISGGTGGGNSPLHF. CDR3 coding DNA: TGTGCCATCAGTGGGGGGACAGGAGGAGGAAATTCACCCCTCCACTTT.